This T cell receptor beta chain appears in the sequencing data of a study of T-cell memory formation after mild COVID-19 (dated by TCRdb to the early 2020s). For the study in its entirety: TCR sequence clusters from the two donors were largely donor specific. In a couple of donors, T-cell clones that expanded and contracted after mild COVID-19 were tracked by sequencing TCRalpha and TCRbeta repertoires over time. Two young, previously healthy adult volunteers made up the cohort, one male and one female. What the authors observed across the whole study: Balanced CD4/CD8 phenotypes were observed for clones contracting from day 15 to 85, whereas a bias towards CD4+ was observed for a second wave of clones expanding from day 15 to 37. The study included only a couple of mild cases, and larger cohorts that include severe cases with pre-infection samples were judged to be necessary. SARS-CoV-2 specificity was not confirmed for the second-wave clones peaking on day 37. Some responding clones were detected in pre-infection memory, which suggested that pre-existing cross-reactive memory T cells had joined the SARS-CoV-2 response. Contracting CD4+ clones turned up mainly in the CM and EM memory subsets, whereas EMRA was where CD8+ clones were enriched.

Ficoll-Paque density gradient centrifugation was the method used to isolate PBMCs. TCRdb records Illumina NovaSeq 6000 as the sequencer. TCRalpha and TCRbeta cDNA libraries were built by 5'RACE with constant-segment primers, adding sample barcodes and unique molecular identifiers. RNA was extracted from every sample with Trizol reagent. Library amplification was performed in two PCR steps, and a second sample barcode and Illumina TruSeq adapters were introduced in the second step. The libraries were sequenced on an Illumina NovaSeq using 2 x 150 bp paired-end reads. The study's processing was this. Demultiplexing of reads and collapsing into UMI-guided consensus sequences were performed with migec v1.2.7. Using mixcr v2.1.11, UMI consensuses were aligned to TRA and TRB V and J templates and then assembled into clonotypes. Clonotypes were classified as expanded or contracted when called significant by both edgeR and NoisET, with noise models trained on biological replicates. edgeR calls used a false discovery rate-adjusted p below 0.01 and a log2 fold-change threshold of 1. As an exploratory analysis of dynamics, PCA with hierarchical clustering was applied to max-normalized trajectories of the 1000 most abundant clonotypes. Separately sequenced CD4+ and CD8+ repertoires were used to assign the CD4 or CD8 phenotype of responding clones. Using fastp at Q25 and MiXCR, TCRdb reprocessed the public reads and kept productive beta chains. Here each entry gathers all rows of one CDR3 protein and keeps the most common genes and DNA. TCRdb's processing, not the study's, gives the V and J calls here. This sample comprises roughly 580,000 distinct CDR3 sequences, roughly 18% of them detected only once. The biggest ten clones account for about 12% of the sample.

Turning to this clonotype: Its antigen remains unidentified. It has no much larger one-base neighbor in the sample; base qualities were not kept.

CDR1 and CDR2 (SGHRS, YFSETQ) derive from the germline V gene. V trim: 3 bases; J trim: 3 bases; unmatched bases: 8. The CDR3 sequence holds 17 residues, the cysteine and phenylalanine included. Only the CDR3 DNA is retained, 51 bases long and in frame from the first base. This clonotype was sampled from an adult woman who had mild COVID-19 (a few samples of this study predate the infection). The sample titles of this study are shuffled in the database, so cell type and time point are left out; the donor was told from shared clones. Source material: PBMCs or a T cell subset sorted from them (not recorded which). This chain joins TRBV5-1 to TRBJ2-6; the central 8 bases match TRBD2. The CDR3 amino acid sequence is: CASSSFGGASGANVLTF. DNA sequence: TGCGCCAGCAGCTCCTTCGGGGGGGCGAGTGGGGCCAACGTCCTGACTTTC.